What follows are 22 T cell receptor beta chains derived from one specimen sequenced in a study of cytomegalovirus exposure and HLA in healthy donors. The PCR was carried out with 60 Vbeta primers and 13 Jbeta primers. Data came from immunoSEQ multiplex PCR; TCRdb stores just in-frame clones and leaves some out. The table shows some 180,000 clones, with more than 60% occurring only once. What was sequenced was PBMCs. These receptor sequences come from a woman aged 60-75 years in good health and CMV-seropositive.

The rearrangement links TRBV28 to TRBJ1-5; tentative D call: TRBD1 (5 bases). Germline lookup yields CDR1 MDHEN and CDR2 SYDVKM. The germline V and J ends were trimmed by 5 bases and 2 bases, with 10 bases remaining between them. This CDR3 has 14 amino acids. CDR3 protein: CASSGRVGNQPQHF. As DNA, the CDR3 is TGTGCCAGCAGTGGCAGGGTTGGCAATCAGCCCCAGCATTTT.

This clone has more than one count but fewer than ten. This sequence joins TRBV5-6 and TRBJ2-1, with D possibly TRBD2 on 7 matching bases. CDR3 length: 17 residues. In germline, CDR1 is SGHDT, CDR2 YYEEEE. V lost 4 bases to trimming and J lost 4 bases, with 21 bases between them. In nucleotides, the CDR3 is TGTGCCAGCAGCCTTTGGGAGGGGGGAGGGCTTTACAATGAGCAGTTCTTC. Protein sequence: CASSLWEGGGLYNEQFF.

This clone showed up just once. The chain joins TRBV29-1 to TRBJ2-1, with 10 bases matching TRBD1. The ends lost 3 bases at V and 1 base at J; junction bases unmatched: 6. The CDR3 is 16 residues long. CDR1 and CDR2 from the germline V gene are SQVTM and ANQGSEA. The CDR3 DNA is TGCAGCGTTGAGGGGACAGGGGCACCATCCTACAATGAGCAGTTCTTC. Its translation: CSVEGTGAPSYNEQFF.

This rearrangement joins TRBV5-4 to TRBJ2-7; 7 bases are shared with TRBD2. Germline-derived CDR1 and CDR2 are SGHNT and YYREEE (reference sequence). The CDR3 has 15 amino acids. The V and J ends lost 4 bases and 0 bases, in that order; junction bases with no gene match: 7. CDR3 sequence: CASSPSGILSYEQYF. CDR3 DNA: TGTGCCAGCAGCCCAAGCGGGATCCTCTCCTACGAGCAGTACTTC.

The V gene is TRBV6-6, the J gene TRBJ1-3; TRBD1 agrees at 9 bases. The CDR3 runs to 16 residues. In germline, CDR1 is MNHNY, CDR2 SVGAGI (reference sequence). After removal of 0 bases from V and 4 bases from J, the junction contained 4 bases not matched to a gene. CDR3 in amino acids: CASSYSGQGKGNTIYF. CDR3 sequence (DNA): TGTGCCAGCAGTTACTCCGGACAGGGGAAAGGAAACACCATATATTTT.

This sequence joins TRBV7-2 and TRBJ2-7; weak D call: TRBD1 (5 bases). CDR3 size: 15 residues. Per germline, CDR1 SGHTA and CDR2 FQGNSA. The V end lost 5 bases, the J end lost 0 bases, and 14 bases lay between the germline ends. The chain's CDR3 is CASSPQGGSSYEQYF. Written as DNA, the CDR3 is TGTGCCAGCAGCCCCCAGGGCGGCAGCTCCTACGAGCAGTACTTC.

The chain links TRBV5-6 to TRBJ2-7; 9 bases are a match to TRBD1. The CDR3 is 15 amino acids. Germline CDR1 is SGHDT and CDR2 is YYEEEE. The ends lost 5 bases at V and 3 bases at J; junction bases unmatched: 9. This CDR3 is CASSLTGTGIYEQYF. CDR3 bases: TGTGCCAGCAGTTTAACCGGGACAGGGATCTACGAGCAGTACTTC.

This chain joins TRBV7-3 and TRBJ1-6; D not certain. Germline-derived CDR1 and CDR2 are SGHTA and FQGTGA. Deletions cut 5 bases from V and 7 bases from J, with 12 bases between. The CDR3 has 14 residues. CDR3 amino acids: CASSLSFGNSPLHF. The DNA of the CDR3 is TGTGCCAGCAGCCTCTCATTCGGGAATTCACCCCTCCACTTT.

The CDR3 nucleotides are TGCGCCAGCAGCATCCGGGACATAGCTTACAATGAGCAGTTCTTC. Amino acid sequence: CASSIRDIAYNEQFF. This chain uses TRBV5-1 with TRBJ2-1; TRBD1 is a possible D gene (6 bases). The CDR3 is 15 residues long. Deletions cut 4 bases from V and 4 bases from J, with 15 bases between. The germline V gene has CDR1 SGHRS and CDR2 YFSETQ.

This clone is medium-sized. CDR3 nucleotide sequence: TGTGCCAGCAGTTACTCCCCGCTGGGGGGGCTAGGTGAAGCTTTCTTT. It encodes CASSYSPLGGLGEAFF. The rearrangement links TRBV6-5 to TRBJ1-1; TRBD1 is a possible D gene (6 bases). The CDR3 runs 16 residues. Trimming pared 0 bases from V and 7 bases from J, leaving 18 bases between. In germline, CDR1 is MNHEY, CDR2 SVGAGI.

The chain couples TRBV5-1 to TRBJ2-5; 10 bases fit TRBD1. The germline V gene has CDR1 SGHRS and CDR2 YFSETQ. The CDR3 has 14 residues. V was clipped by 4 bases and J by 3 bases; unmatched bases: 3. In nucleotides, the CDR3 is TGCGCCAGCAGCGAGGGACAGGGGAAAGAGACCCAGTACTTC. It specifies CASSEGQGKETQYF.

This chain links TRBV28 with TRBJ2-7; 7 bases are a match to TRBD2. The CDR3 is made up of 15 amino acids. V dropped 7 bases and J dropped 7; count of bases not matched to a gene: 16. CDR1 and CDR2 (germline): MDHEN, SYDVKM. In DNA, the CDR3 is TGTGCCAGCAACTCCGGGGCTAGCGGTCGTAGGGAGCAGTACTTC. This gives the protein CASNSGASGRREQYF.

The chain uses TRBV6-1 and TRBJ2-7; 11 bases map to TRBD2. CDR1 is MNHNS and CDR2 is SASEGT in the germline V gene. V lost 4 bases and J lost 0; bases outside the gene matches: 5. The CDR3 consists of 16 residues. CDR3 sequence: CASSASSGRASYEQYF. The CDR3 coding sequence is TGTGCCAGCAGTGCCAGTAGCGGGAGGGCCTCCTACGAGCAGTACTTC.

This chain connects TRBV30 to TRBJ1-3; D is ambiguous. The CDR3 has 13 amino acids. V was clipped by 5 bases and J by 4 bases, with 12 bases between them. Germline lookup yields CDR1 GTSNPN and CDR2 SVGIG (reference sequence). The CDR3, as DNA: TGTGCCTGGGAGAGGGAAATCGGAAACACCATATATTTT. It yields the protein CAWEREIGNTIYF.

J is TRBJ1-1 and V is TRBV5-1; the D gene is possibly TRBD1 (5 bases). CDR1 is SGHRS, CDR2 YFSETQ, per germline. The V end was cut by 2 bases, the J end by 4 bases, with 12 bases between. This CDR3 spans 14 amino acids. For the CDR3, the DNA is TGCGCCAGCAGCTTTCAGGGTTCGGGCACTGAAGCTTTCTTT. This sequence encodes CASSFQGSGTEAFF.

The CDR3 sequence: CASSFPRLGPEQYF. CDR3 bases: TGTGCCAGCAGCTTTCCTCGCTTGGGGCCGGAGCAGTACTTC. The rearrangement joins TRBV11-2 to TRBJ2-7, with TRBD1 as a possible D gene (5 bases). The germline gives CDR1 SGHAT, CDR2 FQNNGV. CDR3 length: 14 amino acids. Deletions cut 3 bases from V and 7 bases from J, with 16 bases between.

The rearrangement links TRBV9 to TRBJ1-3; 9 nucleotides line up with TRBD1. CDR1 and CDR2 from the germline V gene are SGDLS and YYNGEE. This CDR3 contains 17 residues. V was pared by 0 bases and J by 3 bases, with 7 bases of the junction left unmatched. The CDR3 loop reads CASSVDAGTGFGNTIYF. The CDR3 nucleotides read TGTGCCAGCAGCGTAGATGCCGGGACAGGGTTTGGAAACACCATATATTTT.

J is TRBJ2-5 and V is TRBV6-5; D uncertain. The V end lost 7 bases, the J end lost 4 bases, and 7 bases lay between the germline ends. Germline V CDR1 and CDR2: MNHEY, SVGAGI. The CDR3 sequence is 11 residues long. CDR3 amino acids: CASNLGETQYF. CDR3 sequence (DNA): TGTGCCAGCAACCTCGGAGAGACCCAGTACTTC.

The V gene is TRBV6-1, the J gene TRBJ2-1; 8 bases fit TRBD2. Looked up from germline, CDR1 is MNHNS and CDR2 is SASEGT. With 2 bases clipped from V and 9 bases from J, the junction kept 9 bases outside the gene matches. The CDR3 consists of 15 residues. The CDR3: CASSELVAGLSEQFF. CDR3 nucleotide sequence: TGTGCCAGCAGTGAATTAGTAGCGGGGTTGAGTGAGCAGTTCTTC.

This rearrangement joins TRBV7-2 to TRBJ2-7; D is perhaps TRBD1 (5 bases). This CDR3 comprises 14 residues. Trimming shortened V by 1 base and J by 2 bases, and 9 bases separated the two germline ends. Germline CDR1 and CDR2: SGHTA and FQGNSA. DNA for the CDR3: TGTGCCAGCAGCTTAGGCACAGGCGCCTACGAGCAGTACTTC. Its protein is CASSLGTGAYEQYF.

The chain recombines TRBV6-1 with TRBJ1-5; no reliable D call. CDR1 and CDR2 (germline): MNHNS, SASEGT. Trimming cost V 7 bases and J 2 bases, with 12 bases left between them. The CDR3 consists of 14 residues. In DNA form, the CDR3 reads TGTGCCAGCAACAAGAATAGCGGCAATCAGCCCCAGCATTTT. This sequence encodes CASNKNSGNQPQHF.

This clone came up a few times. The rearrangement joins TRBV18 to TRBJ1-4; D gene uncertain. The germline V and J ends were trimmed by 4 bases and 4 bases, with 10 bases remaining between them. Germline V gene sequence: CDR1 KGHSH, CDR2 LQKENI. CDR3 length equals 14 residues. The CDR3 here is CASSLEQFNEKLFF. In nucleotides, the CDR3 is TGTGCCAGCTCACTTGAACAGTTTAATGAAAAACTGTTTTTT.